The clone carrying this T cell receptor (beta chain) was counted only a few times. The germline V gene encodes CDR1 SGHAT and CDR2 FQNNGV. This CDR3 contains 15 residues. Trimming removed 4 bases from V and 2 bases from J; junction bases left unmatched: 4. This sample was included in a study of blood T cell repertoires in COVID-19. Study in general: The analysed material was cDNA or gDNA that came from T cells, B-cell-depleted T cells, or PBMCs.

Profiling relied on immunoSEQ multiplex PCR, and the TCRdb table lists in-frame clones only, not all of them. The sample shows about 120,000 clones, roughly 90% of them seen only once. The sequencing sample was made of peripheral blood. This chain uses TRBV11-2 with TRBJ2-3; 9 bases are shared with TRBD2. This clonotype originated in a human donor in a cohort sampled during active COVID-19. The DNA of the CDR3 is TGTGCCAGCAGCTCCCTAGCGGGACCCACAGATACGCAGTATTTT. Translated: CASSSLAGPTDTQYF.